Presented here are 23 T cell receptor beta chains from one specimen sequenced in a study of PD-1 blockade in classical Hodgkin lymphoma. Sequenced by immunoSEQ multiplex PCR; TCRdb stores in-frame clones only, minus some. Among about 61,000 clones listed, 85% to 90% were seen once. Every patient relapsed after autologous stem cell transplantation, and brentuximab vedotin exposure varied. This sample comprised peripheral blood mononuclear cells (PBMCs), obtained at baseline. The receptors come from a human donor with classical Hodgkin lymphoma.

The rearrangement links TRBV5-1 to TRBJ2-2; TRBD2 agrees at 11 bases. Trimming cost V 1 base and J 0 bases; bases outside gene matches: 5. CDR1 and CDR2 (germline): SGHRS, YFSETQ. This CDR3 contains 18 residues. CDR3 sequence: CASSLTSGGPANTGELFF. CDR3 DNA: TGCGCCAGCAGCTTGACTAGCGGGGGACCCGCGAACACCGGGGAGCTGTTTTTT.

This chain uses TRBV18 with TRBJ2-2; D is perhaps TRBD2 (5 bases). This CDR3 comprises 15 residues. The ends were cut back, 4 bases at V and 1 base at J, with 10 bases in the middle. The V gene's germline CDR1 is KGHSH and CDR2 LQKENI. The CDR3 loop is CASSLGEGNTGELFF. The CDR3 DNA is TGTGCCAGCTCACTGGGAGAGGGGAACACCGGGGAGCTGTTTTTT.

The V gene is TRBV7-9, the J gene TRBJ2-6; TRBD2 matches at 7 bases. Germline V gene lookup returns CDR1 SEHNR and CDR2 FQNEAQ (reference sequence). V lost 8 bases and J lost 4; bases outside the gene matches: 17. There are 18 residues in the CDR3. CDR3 loop: CASCPPLATHFGANVLTF. For the CDR3, the DNA is TGTGCCAGCTGCCCCCCACTAGCGACACACTTCGGGGCCAACGTCCTGACTTTC. Drawing the rest from reference TRBV7-9 and TRBJ2-6, the complete variable domain is DTGVSQNPRHKITKRGQNVTFRCDPISEHNRLYWYRQTLGQGPEFLTYFQNEAQLEKSRLLSDRFSAERPKGSFSTLEIQRTEQGDSAMYLCASCPPLATHFGANVLTFGAGSRLTVL.

The chain has TRBV7-9 and TRBJ1-1; D gene unclear. V lost 1 base and J lost 5, with 11 bases in between. The CDR3 is 14 residues long. Germline V gene lookup returns CDR1 SEHNR and CDR2 FQNEAQ (reference sequence). Here the CDR3 DNA reads TGTGCCAGCAGCTTAGTCGGGGTTGTAACTGAAGCTTTCTTT. Residues: CASSLVGVVTEAFF.

V is TRBV28 and J is TRBJ1-5; D call uncertain. V was shortened by 2 bases and J by 0 bases, with 8 bases between the two germline ends. Germline V gene data show CDR1 as MDHEN and CDR2 as SYDVKM. This CDR3 is built from 15 residues. The CDR3 loop reads CASSLLTDSNQPQHF. Written as DNA, the CDR3 is TGTGCCAGCAGTTTACTTACAGATAGCAATCAGCCCCAGCATTTT.

The gene calls are TRBV2 and TRBJ2-2, with TRBD2 as a possible D gene (6 bases). CDR1 is SNHLY and CDR2 is FYNNEI in the germline V gene. V lost 6 bases, J lost 1 base, and 12 bases lay in between. The CDR3 length is 15 residues. Here the CDR3 DNA reads TGTGCCAGCAGCGACATGGGGGGGAACACCGGGGAGCTGTTTTTT. It encodes CASSDMGGNTGELFF.

The chain employs TRBV30 and TRBJ2-3; tentative D call: TRBD2 (6 bases). This CDR3 region has 16 residues. V lost 3 bases and J 2 bases, leaving 18 bases between the germline ends. Germline values: CDR1 GTSNPN, CDR2 SVGIG (reference sequence). The CDR3 spells CAWSPWAGSDTDTQYF. The CDR3, as DNA: TGTGCCTGGAGCCCCTGGGCGGGGTCAGACACAGATACGCAGTATTTT. The complete variable domain, with remaining parts taken from reference TRBV30 and TRBJ2-3, reads SQTIHQWPATLVQPVGSPLSLECTVEGTSNPNLYWYRQAAGRGLQLLFYSVGIGQISSEVPQNLSASRPQDRQFILSSKKLLLSDSGFYLCAWSPWAGSDTDTQYFGPGTRLTVL.

The CDR3 coding sequence is TGTGCCATCAGCAACATAGGACAGGAGGGGGAAAAACTGTTTTTT. Translation: CAISNIGQEGEKLFF. The V and J genes are TRBV10-3 and TRBJ1-4; 7 bases are a match to TRBD1. Germline V gene lookup returns CDR1 ENHRY and CDR2 SYGVKD. V trimming: 6 bases; J trimming: 8 bases; junction bases outside the gene matches: 12. The CDR3 runs to 15 residues.

V usage is TRBV7-2 and J usage is TRBJ1-6; tentative D call: TRBD1 (6 bases). The length of the CDR3 is 15 residues. The germline V gene has CDR1 SGHTA and CDR2 FQGNSA. Trimming shortened V by 5 bases and J by 10 bases, and 18 bases separated the two germline ends. This CDR3 is CASSHAFDRPSPLHF. In nucleotides, the CDR3 is TGTGCCAGCAGCCATGCTTTCGACAGGCCGTCACCCCTCCACTTT.

The rearrangement joins TRBV6-5 to TRBJ1-2; D is unclear. V lost 2 bases and J 8 bases, leaving 15 bases between the germline ends. Germline-derived CDR1 and CDR2 are MNHEY and SVGAGI. This CDR3 contains 14 residues. The CDR3 DNA is TGTGCCAGCAGTTACCACTCGGTCGGAAGGGGCTACACCTTC. Its translation: CASSYHSVGRGYTF.

The V gene is TRBV7-8, the J gene TRBJ1-5; no clear D gene. Deletions cut 2 bases from V and 3 bases from J, with 8 bases between. This CDR3 comprises 14 residues. Per germline, CDR1 SGHVS and CDR2 FQNEAQ. In DNA, the CDR3 is TGTGCCAGCAGCTTACGGCTGTTCAATCAGCCCCAGCATTTT. Translation: CASSLRLFNQPQHF.

J is TRBJ1-2 and V is TRBV29-1, with TRBD1 matching over 10 bases. The J segment lost 4 bases and the V segment lost 4 bases, leaving 15 bases of the junction unmatched. CDR1 SQVTM and CDR2 ANQGSEA come from the germline V gene. CDR3 size: 17 residues. The CDR3 loop is CSVAPRDRGKSIYGYTF. The CDR3 DNA follows: TGCAGCGTTGCCCCCCGGGACAGGGGAAAATCAATCTATGGCTACACCTTC.

The V gene is TRBV29-1, the J gene TRBJ2-5; maybe TRBD1 (5 bases). The J call is doubtful: the DNA matches TRBJ2-7 better. The CDR3 sequence is 12 residues long. The germline CDR1 and CDR2 sequences are SQVTM and ANQGSEA. CDR3 sequence (DNA): TGCAGCGTTGAACTTAGGCAGGGCGAGCAGTACTTC. As protein: CSVELRQGEQYF.

CDR3 sequence reads: CASSSTGTDNEKLFF. As DNA, the CDR3 is TGTGCCAGCAGCTCGACCGGGACAGATAATGAAAAACTGTTTTTT. This chain links TRBV13 with TRBJ1-4, with TRBD1 identical over 7 bases. The germline V gene has CDR1 PRHDT and CDR2 FYEKMQ (reference sequence). The CDR3 loop spans 15 amino acids. Unmatched junction bases numbered 6, after V lost 4 bases and J lost 4 bases.

The rearrangement uses TRBV5-1 and TRBJ1-2; 7 bases fit TRBD1. The CDR3 runs to 14 residues. The J segment lost 5 bases and the V segment lost 4 bases, leaving 8 bases of the junction unmatched. CDR1 is SGHRS, CDR2 YFSETQ, per germline. The CDR3, as DNA: TGCGCCAGCAGCCCCGCAGACAGGGAGTATGGCTACACCTTC. Amino acid sequence: CASSPADREYGYTF.

This clone was detected once. The CDR3 DNA follows: TGTGCCAGCAGCTATACGACCGAGGGGGTTTCCTACGAGCAGTACTTC. Its protein is CASSYTTEGVSYEQYF. The chain joins TRBV11-2 to TRBJ2-7; D is perhaps TRBD1 (6 bases). The germline CDR1 and CDR2 sequences are SGHAT and FQNNGV. This CDR3 has 16 residues. The germline V and J ends were trimmed by 4 bases and 1 base, with 17 bases remaining between them.

J is TRBJ2-3 and V is TRBV29-1; 9 positions match TRBD1. V gave up 7 bases and J gave up 1 base; unmatched junction bases: 3. Germline V gene sequence: CDR1 SQVTM, CDR2 ANQGSEA. This CDR3 has 13 residues. CDR3 in amino acids: CSGRQGGTDTQYF. Here the CDR3 DNA reads TGCAGCGGCCGACAGGGGGGCACAGATACGCAGTATTTT.

The V and J genes are TRBV6-1 and TRBJ1-2, with 8 nucleotides matching TRBD1. CDR1 and CDR2 from the germline V gene are MNHNS and SASEGT. Losses at the gene ends were 7 bases for V and 2 bases for J; bases not matched to a gene: 9. There are 15 residues in the CDR3. CDR3 sequence (DNA): TGTGCCAGCAACCCCGACAGGGGCCTAAACTATGGCTACACCTTC. It yields the protein CASNPDRGLNYGYTF.

V and J are TRBV18 and TRBJ2-3; the match to TRBD1 covers 11 bases. V gave up 3 bases and J gave up 4 bases; unmatched junction bases: 6. The length of the CDR3 is 16 residues. CDR1 and CDR2 from the germline V gene are KGHSH and LQKENI. The CDR3 coding sequence is TGTGCCAGCTCACCGTCGGACAGGGGGCTTTCAGATACGCAGTATTTT. Encoded protein: CASSPSDRGLSDTQYF.

The chain recombines TRBV7-9 with TRBJ1-2, with unresolved D. Trimming pared 2 bases from V and 2 bases from J, leaving 9 bases between. Germline values: CDR1 SEHNR, CDR2 FQNEAQ (reference sequence). This CDR3 has 14 residues. DNA of the CDR3: TGTGCCAGCAGCTTAATCAGGCCAAACTATGGCTACACCTTC. This codes for CASSLIRPNYGYTF.

The chain joins TRBV5-5 to TRBJ2-3, with 7 bases that match TRBD2. Trimming cost V 4 bases and J 6 bases; bases outside gene matches: 11. The germline CDR1 and CDR2 sequences are SGHKS and YYEKEE (reference sequence). The CDR3 spans 15 residues. The CDR3 sequence is CASSLVGEGGDTQYF. The CDR3 region has the DNA TGTGCCAGCAGCCTGGTCGGGGAGGGTGGGGATACGCAGTATTTT.

The chain has TRBV18 and TRBJ2-5, with 8 bases that match TRBD2. V shed 3 bases and J 2 bases; nucleotides not matched to a gene: 5. Germline lookup yields CDR1 KGHSH and CDR2 LQKENI. The CDR3 is 15 amino acids. The CDR3 region has the DNA TGTGCCAGCTCACCTCGGGAGGGGACACAAGAGACCCAGTACTTC. Protein: CASSPREGTQETQYF.

The CDR3 DNA follows: TGTGCCAGCAGTCCTTATAGGAGCTCCTACGAGCAGTACTTC. It is translated as CASSPYRSSYEQYF. The chain carries TRBV27 and TRBJ2-7, with D unclear. The CDR3 sequence is 14 residues long. CDR1 MNHEY and CDR2 SMNVEV come from the germline V gene (reference sequence). V was pared by 5 bases and J by 0 bases, with 11 bases between.